The entry below gives a single TCR beta chain sequence along with its context. Its antigen is still unknown. The data originate from a study of cytomegalovirus exposure and HLA in healthy donors. The donors comprised healthy bone marrow donors. Findings and caveats of the study: In a later analysis, CMV-associated beta chains were mostly HLA-associated, it appeared. Overall, around 160 TCR beta chains were annotated as cytomegalovirus-associated.

Researchers ran the PCR with 60 Vbeta and 13 Jbeta primers. Only in-frame clones appear in the TCRdb table, and some are missing; sequencing was by immunoSEQ multiplex PCR. Among about 110,000 clones listed, nearly 80% were seen once. This CDR3 spans 16 amino acids. Trimming at V came to 3 bases and at J to 2 bases, leaving 9 bases not matched to a gene. The V gene's germline CDR1 is SGHNT and CDR2 YYREEE (reference sequence). The sequence was collected from a man aged 25 to 40 in good health and CMV-seronegative. The chain has TRBV5-4 and TRBJ1-1; 8 nucleotides align to TRBD1. The sequencing input was PBMCs. CDR3 DNA sequence: TGTGCCAGCAGCTATCGGACAGGGATGGTTAACACTGAAGCTTTCTTT. Translation gives CASSYRTGMVNTEAFF. Based on the CDR3 plus reference TRBV5-4 and TRBJ1-1, the full variable domain is ETGVTQSPTHLIKTRGQQVTLRCSSQSGHNTVSWYQQALGQGPQFIFQYYREEENGRGNFPPRFSGLQFPNYSSELNVNALELDDSALYLCASSYRTGMVNTEAFFGQGTRLTVV.